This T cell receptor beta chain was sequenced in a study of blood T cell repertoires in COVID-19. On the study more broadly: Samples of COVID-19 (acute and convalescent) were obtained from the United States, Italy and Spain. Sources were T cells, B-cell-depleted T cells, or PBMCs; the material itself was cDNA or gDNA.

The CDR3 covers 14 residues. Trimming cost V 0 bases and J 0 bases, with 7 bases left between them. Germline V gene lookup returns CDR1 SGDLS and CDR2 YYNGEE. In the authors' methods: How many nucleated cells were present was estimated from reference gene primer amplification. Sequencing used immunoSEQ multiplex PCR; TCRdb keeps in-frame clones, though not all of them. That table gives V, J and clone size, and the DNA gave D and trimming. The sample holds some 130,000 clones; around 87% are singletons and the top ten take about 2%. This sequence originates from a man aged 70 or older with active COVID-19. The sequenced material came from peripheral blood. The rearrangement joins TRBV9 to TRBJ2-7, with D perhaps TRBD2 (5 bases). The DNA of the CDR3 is TGTGCCAGCAGCGTAGGTAGCGACTCCTACGAGCAGTACTTC. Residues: CASSVGSDSYEQYF. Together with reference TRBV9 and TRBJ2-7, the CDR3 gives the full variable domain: DSGVTQTPKHLITATGQRVTLRCSPRSGDLSVYWYQQSLDQGLQFLIQYYNGEERAKGNILERFSAQQFPDLHSELNLSSLELGDSALYFCASSVGSDSYEQYFGPGTRLTVT.